The sequence of this TCR beta chain was determined in a study of blood T cell repertoires in COVID-19. Study-wide context: From the United States, Italy and Spain came samples of acute and convalescent COVID-19. T cells, B-cell-depleted T cells, or PBMCs supplied cDNA or gDNA.

Original analysis: Reference gene primer amplification gave estimated nucleated cell counts. Method: immunoSEQ multiplex PCR; TCRdb's copy keeps in-frame clones and lacks some. The D gene and trimming were derived from the DNA, and the V and J assignments and clone size from that table. The sample has under 100,000 clones, over 70% seen once. Per germline, CDR1 SGHTA and CDR2 FQGNSA. The CDR3 loop spans 17 amino acids. J lost 4 bases, V lost 4 bases, and 10 bases had no gene match. Sequencing input: peripheral blood. This receptor was identified in an elderly man with active or convalescent COVID-19. The genes are TRBV7-2 and TRBJ2-7, with 13 bases matching TRBD2. The CDR3 DNA reads as TGTGCCAGCAGCTCGGGCGGGACTAGCGGGGTACGATACGAGCAGTACTTC. Its translation is CASSSGGTSGVRYEQYF.